The text below deals with one T cell receptor beta chain. No antigen is known for it. This sample is part of a study of immune cell composition in non-small cell lung cancer. Study-wide background: Tumours were mainly lung adenocarcinoma or squamous cell carcinoma. Findings and limits, study-wide: It was not proven that tumour-reactive clones equal dominant tumour-associated clones.

The CDR3 runs 12 residues. Trimming took 2 bases from V and 10 from J, leaving 8 bases between them. Germline V gives CDR1 MNHNY, CDR2 SVGAGI (reference sequence). TCRdb's table, derived via immunoSEQ multiplex PCR, lists solely in-frame clones and lacks some. The repertoire holds some 9,200 clones, about two thirds seen once, with 8.9% in the top ten. Sequenced material: lung tumor tissue. The clonotype originates from a human donor with non-small cell lung cancer. This chain uses TRBV6-6 with TRBJ1-4; the D is unclear. In DNA form, the CDR3 reads TGTGCCAGCAGTTACAACGGCGGAAAACTGTTTTTT. Encoded protein: CASSYNGGKLFF.